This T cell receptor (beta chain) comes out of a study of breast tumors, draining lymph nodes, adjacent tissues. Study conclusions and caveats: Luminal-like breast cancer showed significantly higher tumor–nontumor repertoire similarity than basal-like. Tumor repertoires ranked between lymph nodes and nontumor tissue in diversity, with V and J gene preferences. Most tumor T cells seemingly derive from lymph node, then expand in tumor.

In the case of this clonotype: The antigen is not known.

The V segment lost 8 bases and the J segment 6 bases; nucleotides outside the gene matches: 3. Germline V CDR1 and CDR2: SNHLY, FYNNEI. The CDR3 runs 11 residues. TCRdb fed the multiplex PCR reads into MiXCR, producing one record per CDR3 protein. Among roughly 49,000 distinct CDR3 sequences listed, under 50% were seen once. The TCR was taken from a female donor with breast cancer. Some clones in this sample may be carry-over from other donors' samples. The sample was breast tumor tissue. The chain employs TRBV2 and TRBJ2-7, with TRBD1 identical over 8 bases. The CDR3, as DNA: TGTGCCAGCGGGACAGGCTCCGAGCAGTACTTC. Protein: CASGTGSEQYF.